Detailed here is one T cell receptor (beta chain). Antigen specificity is unknown. This CDR3 region has 14 residues. Germline V CDR1 and CDR2: SEHNR, FQNEAQ (reference sequence). Trimming cost V 2 bases and J 7 bases, with 14 bases left between them. This record belongs to a study of cytomegalovirus exposure and HLA in healthy donors. About the research overall: Researchers previously reported finding fewer than 140 million unique TCR beta sequences from around 200 million T cells. General study results and limits: By HLA locus, TCR association rates varied in a later analysis, with DRB1 showing the most and HLA-C the fewest. Later analysis associated a missense DCLRE1C variant with TCR beta V- and J-gene trimming.

In the PCR, 60 Vbeta and 13 Jbeta primers were used. Some clones are missing from TCRdb's copy, which holds only in-frame ones; the method was immunoSEQ multiplex PCR. The sample has about 140,000 clones, approximately 78% seen once; the top ten hold less than 3%. Donors were nominally healthy when sampled, though unrecorded immune exposures were likely. The receptor's source is a female donor in good health and CMV-seronegative. This chain links TRBV7-9 with TRBJ1-1; D gene ambiguous. The specimen was PBMCs. The CDR3 DNA follows: TGTGCCAGCAGCTTAAAACCAGCGGTCCGTGAAGCTTTCTTT. This gives the protein CASSLKPAVREAFF.